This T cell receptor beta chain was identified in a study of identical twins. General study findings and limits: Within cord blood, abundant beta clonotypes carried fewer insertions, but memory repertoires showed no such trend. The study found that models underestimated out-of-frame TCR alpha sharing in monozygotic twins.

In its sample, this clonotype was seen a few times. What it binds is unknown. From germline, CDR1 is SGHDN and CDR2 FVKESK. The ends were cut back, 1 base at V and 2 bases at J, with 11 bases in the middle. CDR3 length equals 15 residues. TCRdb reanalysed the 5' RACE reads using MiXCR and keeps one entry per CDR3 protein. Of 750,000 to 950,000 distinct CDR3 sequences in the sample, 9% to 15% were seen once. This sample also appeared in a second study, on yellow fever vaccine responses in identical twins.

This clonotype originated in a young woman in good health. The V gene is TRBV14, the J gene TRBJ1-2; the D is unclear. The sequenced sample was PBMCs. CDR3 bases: TGTGCCAGCAGCCAAGTATCAGGCGCAAACTATGGCTACACCTTC. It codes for CASSQVSGANYGYTF.